The clone carrying this T cell receptor (beta chain) has at least ten counts. These data belong to a study of T-cell reconstitution after alpha-beta-depleted transplantation in children. Construction of the TCRbeta library involved unique molecular identifiers. TCRdb reprocessed the PCR reads with MiXCR, giving one entry per CDR3 protein. This table has 200,000 to 300,000 distinct CDR3 sequences, approximately 12% appearing once. Trimming left V 3 bases short and J 5 bases short, with 7 bases between. The CDR3 loop spans 12 amino acids. In germline, CDR1 is KGHDR, CDR2 SFDVKD. The sequence was collected from a human donor who donated a stem cell graft to a child with acute lymphoblastic leukemia. The starting material was PBMCs from the stem cell graft donor, obtained from the stem cell graft. The chain combines TRBV24-1 with TRBJ2-7; no firm D call. CDR3 protein: CATSDPNNEQYF. The CDR3 DNA sequence: TGTGCCACCAGTGATCCCAATAACGAGCAGTACTTC.